This TCR beta chain was recorded in a study of response to subunit inactivated influenza vaccine. The study, taken as a whole, reports: Each seasonal flu vaccination may recruit only limited new T cells, authors suggested.

This clonotype was detected ten times or more. Its antigen is undetermined. TCRdb called the RT-PCR reads again in MiXCR, with one record for every CDR3 protein. The sample carries roughly 700,000 distinct CDR3 sequences, over 11% recorded once. Trimming left V 2 bases short and J 5 bases short, with 19 bases between. The CDR3 runs 16 residues. Germline values: CDR1 MNHEY, CDR2 SMNVEV (reference sequence). This specimen was PBMCs from blood, taken 14 days before vaccination. The sequence came from a man in his fifties who received an inactivated influenza vaccine. The chain joins TRBV27 to TRBJ2-7, with D perhaps matching TRBD2 (6 bases). The CDR3 loop is CASSLGGLTSTDEQYF. The CDR3 nucleotides read TGTGCCAGCAGTTTAGGGGGGTTGACTAGTACCGACGAGCAGTACTTC.